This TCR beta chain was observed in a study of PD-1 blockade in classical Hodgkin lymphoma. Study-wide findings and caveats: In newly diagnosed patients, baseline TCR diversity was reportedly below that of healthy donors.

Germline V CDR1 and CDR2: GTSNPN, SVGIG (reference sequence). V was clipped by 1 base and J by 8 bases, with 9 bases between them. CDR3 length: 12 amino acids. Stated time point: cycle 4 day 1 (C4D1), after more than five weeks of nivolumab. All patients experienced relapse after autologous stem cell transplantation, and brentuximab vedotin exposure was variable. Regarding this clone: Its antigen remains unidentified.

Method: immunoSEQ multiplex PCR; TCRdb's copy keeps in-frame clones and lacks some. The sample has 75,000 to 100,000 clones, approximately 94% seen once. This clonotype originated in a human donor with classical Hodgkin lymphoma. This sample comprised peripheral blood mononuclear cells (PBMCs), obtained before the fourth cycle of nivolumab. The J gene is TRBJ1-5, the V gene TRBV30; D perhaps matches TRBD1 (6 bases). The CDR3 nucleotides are TGTGCCTGGAGTGACAGGGCAGAGCCCCAGCATTTT. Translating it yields CAWSDRAEPQHF.